This T cell receptor beta chain emerged from a study of T cell changes during pregnancy in multiple sclerosis (dated by TCRdb to the late 2010s). Regarding the research as a whole: The study looked at changes in the T cell repertoire across pregnancy in women with multiple sclerosis.

To prepare the library, the immunoSEQ multiplex PCR assay was applied. The table was pulled from immuneACCESS by TCRdb, which kept in-frame rearrangements only. Such tables lose some clones; where checked, under half of the loss comes from unresolved V genes, and the rest has no known cause. In all, the sample holds some 39,000 clones, and 88% of those were seen once. In total, the top ten clones hold roughly 4% of the sample. V is pruned by 7 bases and J by 6 bases, leaving 12 bases of the junction without a gene match. From the cysteine through the phenylalanine, the CDR3 covers 15 amino acids. The entry retains the CDR3 DNA only, 45 bases that are in frame from base 1. From the germline V gene, CDR1 is SNHLY and CDR2 is FYNNEI. A note on this clone: This receptor's antigen is unknown. No qualities accompany the bases; no much larger clone lies one base away.

The V gene is TRBV2 and the J gene is TRBJ2-3, with 8 junctional bases fitting TRBD2. The receptor comes from a female donor with multiple sclerosis, enrolled in a pregnancy study. Sequenced here: CD8+ T cells from peripheral blood mononuclear cells, sampled in the first trimester of pregnancy. The CDR3 region has the sequence CASTKAGAYPDTQYF. The nucleotide sequence reads TGTGCCAGCACTAAAGCGGGAGCATACCCGGATACGCAGTATTTT.